Listed below are T cell receptor beta chains from one sample, sequenced in a study of T cells in tumors after PD-1 blockade. Clones were read by immunoSEQ multiplex PCR, and TCRdb kept only the in-frame ones, dropping some. The top ten clones hold approximately 24% of a sample with about 19,000 clones, over 75% of them seen once. The sequenced sample was PBMCs, obtained after anti-PD-1 therapy. Receptor source: a human donor with advanced basal cell or squamous cell carcinoma (not recorded which). The CDR3 runs from the conserved cysteine through the conserved F or W. The order of the fields is CDR3 length, D gene, V gene, clone size, J gene, CDR3 protein, CDR3 DNA. The D gene is left open where the match is weak. A row's size may be missing; if present it is once, few, many or a size class.

11	-	TRBV2	-	TRBJ2-1	CASGLYNEQFF	TGTGCCAGCGGACTGTACAATGAGCAGTTCTTC
14	-	TRBV28	-	TRBJ1-5	CASSLGGLGQPQHF	TGTGCCAGCAGTTTAGGAGGGCTTGGTCAGCCCCAGCATTTT
15	-	TRBV2	-	TRBJ1-5	CASSGWRTANQPQHF	TGTGCCAGCAGTGGGTGGCGGACAGCTAATCAGCCCCAGCATTTT
14	-	TRBV7-8	-	TRBJ2-5	CASSPPDTKETQYF	TGTGCCAGCAGCCCACCGGACACAAAAGAGACCCAGTACTTC
12	-	TRBV6-5	-	TRBJ1-6	CASRYPDSPLHF	TGTGCCAGCAGGTACCCGGATTCACCCCTCCACTTT
14	-	TRBV4-1	-	TRBJ1-1	CASSLLQGNTEAFF	TGCGCCAGCAGCCTGTTGCAGGGAAACACTGAAGCTTTCTTT
14	-	TRBV5-4	-	TRBJ2-6	CASKQGVGANVLTF	TGTGCCAGCAAGCAAGGGGTTGGGGCCAACGTCCTGACTTTC
17	TRBD2	TRBV7-9	-	TRBJ2-5	CASSPIIGSSGDETQYF	TGTGCCAGCAGCCCTATCATCGGGTCTAGCGGGGATGAGACCCAGTACTTC
15	-	TRBV6-5	few	TRBJ1-5	CASSPSGGSNQPQHF	TGTGCCAGCAGCCCCTCGGGAGGAAGCAATCAGCCCCAGCATTTT
13	-	TRBV12-3/TRBV12-4	few	TRBJ1-5	CASSFLRVQPQHF	TGTGCCAGCAGTTTCCTAAGGGTACAGCCCCAGCATTTT
15	-	TRBV2	-	TRBJ1-2	CASSASQGRGYGYTF	TGTGCCAGCAGTGCGTCCCAGGGGCGCGGCTATGGCTACACCTTC
13	-	TRBV7-9	-	TRBJ2-7	CASSQSNPYEQYF	TGTGCCAGCAGTCAAAGCAACCCCTACGAGCAGTACTTC
15	-	TRBV2	-	TRBJ2-3	CARAAPRARADTQYF	TGTGCCAGAGCAGCCCCCAGGGCTCGAGCAGATACGCAGTATTTT
13	-	TRBV5-1	-	TRBJ1-1	CASSLVGGSEAFF	TGCGCCAGCAGCTTGGTCGGGGGGTCTGAAGCTTTCTTT
13	-	TRBV2	medium-sized	TRBJ2-7	CASSGAGSYEQYF	TGTGCCAGCAGTGGCGCGGGCTCCTACGAGCAGTACTTC
15	TRBD1	TRBV6-5	-	TRBJ2-4	CASRIGDSRKNIQYF	TGTGCCAGCAGGATAGGGGACAGTAGAAAAAACATTCAGTACTTC
15	TRBD2	TRBV2	once	TRBJ2-1	CASSDKAGGGHEQFF	TGTGCCAGCAGTGATAAGGCGGGGGGGGGCCATGAGCAGTTCTTC
14	TRBD1	TRBV5-1	-	TRBJ1-6	CASSSTGEGSPLHF	TGCGCCAGCAGCTCGACAGGGGAGGGATCACCCCTCCACTTT
15	-	TRBV6-5	-	TRBJ2-2	CASSYYPQGAGELFF	TGTGCCAGCAGTTACTATCCACAGGGCGCCGGGGAGCTGTTTTTT
14	-	TRBV2	-	TRBJ2-7	CASSEPGVTYEQYF	TGTGCCAGCAGTGAACCGGGGGTCACCTACGAGCAGTACTTC
12	-	TRBV3-1/TRBV3-2	few	TRBJ1-5	CASSRDTGHQHF	TGTGCCAGCAGCCGGGACACCGGGCACCAGCATTTT
14	-	TRBV6-5	few	TRBJ2-7	CASSSRRGIHEQYF	TGTGCCAGCAGTTCCCGACGGGGTATACACGAGCAGTACTTC
14	-	TRBV5-1	-	TRBJ2-1	CASGGDRFGDEQFF	TGCGCCAGCGGGGGGGACAGGTTCGGCGATGAGCAGTTCTTC
15	-	TRBV5-4	-	TRBJ2-1	CASSSRGWRENEQFF	TGTGCCAGCAGCTCCCGCGGTTGGAGGGAAAATGAGCAGTTCTTC
13	-	TRBV19	-	TRBJ1-1	CAIVRPGGAEAFF	TGTGCCATTGTAAGACCGGGGGGGGCTGAAGCTTTCTTT
15	TRBD1	TRBV5-4	-	TRBJ1-4	CASSPRQGKNEKLFF	TGTGCCAGCAGCCCAAGACAGGGTAAAAATGAAAAACTGTTTTTT
17	-	TRBV28	-	TRBJ2-3	CASSLSRATGGTDTQYF	TGTGCCAGCAGTTTATCCAGGGCGACCGGTGGCACAGATACGCAGTATTTT
15	-	TRBV7-2	-	TRBJ2-7	CASSPISRVSYEQYF	TGTGCCAGCAGCCCGATTAGTAGGGTTTCCTACGAGCAGTACTTC
16	TRBD2	TRBV6-6	-	TRBJ2-7	CASSPGTSGGTYEQYF	TGTGCCAGCAGCCCCGGGACTAGCGGGGGAACCTACGAGCAGTACTTC
15	-	TRBV5-1	-	TRBJ1-1	CASSLQGNMNTEAFF	TGCGCCAGCAGCTTACAGGGAAATATGAACACTGAAGCTTTCTTT
15	TRBD1	TRBV3-1/TRBV3-2	-	TRBJ2-3	CASSNRTGGTDTQYF	TGTGCCAGCAGCAACAGGACAGGGGGCACAGATACGCAGTATTTT
12	-	TRBV29-1	-	TRBJ2-7	CSVVWDAYEQYF	TGCAGCGTTGTGTGGGACGCCTACGAGCAGTACTTC
15	-	TRBV29-1	-	TRBJ2-6	CSVAQGRSGANVLTF	TGCAGCGTTGCTCAGGGGCGATCTGGGGCCAACGTCCTGACTTTC
19	-	TRBV9	-	TRBJ2-6	CASSTGTPTRRSGANVLTF	TGTGCCAGCAGCACCGGGACACCCACAAGACGCTCTGGGGCCAACGTCCTGACTTTC
15	TRBD2	TRBV5-1	-	TRBJ2-3	CASERWGGGKDTQYF	TGCGCCAGCGAACGGTGGGGCGGGGGTAAAGATACGCAGTATTTT
15	-	TRBV7-8	-	TRBJ1-4	CASSSSEGEGEKLFF	TGTGCCAGCAGCTCTTCGGAGGGCGAGGGGGAAAAACTGTTTTTT
14	-	TRBV2	-	TRBJ1-4	CASSRESDNEKLFF	TGTGCCAGCAGTCGTGAGTCGGATAATGAAAAACTGTTTTTT
14	-	TRBV5-8	-	TRBJ1-6	CASSLGRLRSPLHF	TGTGCCAGCAGCTTGGGTCGGCTGCGGTCACCCCTCCACTTT
15	TRBD1	TRBV6-5	-	TRBJ1-2	CASGRTGTANYGYTF	TGTGCCAGCGGGAGAACCGGGACAGCTAACTATGGCTACACCTTC